This T cell receptor beta chain stems from a study of T cell repertoires in cytomegalovirus infection (dated by TCRdb to the late 2010s). About the full investigation: The HLA type of each donor mattered for the analysis, because public TCR beta signatures pointed to carriage of CMV infection along with the matching HLA type. Broader findings and caveats from the paper: The ex vivo response was dominated by HLA-C-restricted CMV-specific TCR beta clonotypes, which also provided the single most frequent clonotype in two of eight donors. In both this cohort and an independent roughly 400-donor cohort, the cumulative frequency of public TCR beta family members distinguished carriers of CMV infection plus the relevant HLA type.

TCRdb names Illumina HiSeq 1500 as the instrument used. The raw public data were reprocessed by TCRdb itself: fastp quality trimming at Q25, MiXCR clonotype calling, in-frame beta chains only. CDR3 protein sequences are deduplicated, and each keeps its most common genes and DNA. Present in this sample are under 300,000 distinct CDR3 sequences, about a sixth of which were seen just once. Of the sample, approximately 44% is held by the ten largest clones. This clonotype was detected a few times. The antigen this receptor binds is unknown. Per-base qualities were not stored, and no clone one base away is much larger. From its cysteine to its phenylalanine, the CDR3 spans 16 amino acids. CDR3 DNA only is kept here, 48 bases in frame from base 1. The germline V and J ends show losses of 4 bases and 7 bases respectively, and no gene match explains 13 bases of the junction. As encoded in the germline V gene, CDR1 is MGHRA while CDR2 is YSYEKL.

The chain is assembled from TRBV4-1 and TRBJ1-1; the junction holds 9 bases that match TRBD1. Input material: CD8+ T cells from PBMCs. The TCR was taken from a human donor in good health (CMV status not recorded). Some clones in this sample may be carry-over from other donors' samples. The DNA sequence follows: TGCGCCAGCAGCCGAACCCGCGGACAGGGGACGGTTGAAGCTTTCTTT. Its product reads: CASSRTRGQGTVEAFF.